Shown below are 16 T cell receptor beta chains from a single sample sequenced in a study of shared clonotypes between healthy human individuals. Assay: immunoSEQ multiplex PCR; the TCRdb copy retains only in-frame clones and omits some. The sample shows over 2 million clones, 85% to 95% of them seen only once. Material for sequencing was naive CD4+ T cells sorted from blood. Specified subset: CD45RA+ positively selected. These receptors came from a man aged 18 to 35 in good health.

The rearrangement links TRBV19 to TRBJ1-5; 10 nucleotides align to TRBD1. Losses at the gene ends were 2 bases for V and 7 bases for J; bases not matched to a gene: 14. From germline, CDR1 is LNHDA and CDR2 SQIVND (reference sequence). The CDR3 length is 18 residues. CDR3 sequence reads: CASSISGGDRGVGQPQHF. CDR3 coding DNA: TGTGCCAGTAGTATATCGGGTGGGGACAGGGGAGTCGGCCAGCCCCAGCATTTT.

To note about this clone: This may arise from a read error, as a much more abundant clone is one base away. This chain connects TRBV6-6 to TRBJ1-6; D is uncertain. The ends were cut back, 5 bases at V and 8 bases at J, with 4 bases in the middle. CDR3 length: 11 residues. Germline CDR1 and CDR2: MNHNY and SVGAGI (reference sequence). CDR3 in DNA: TGTGCCAGCAGTGGTGATTCACCCCTCCACTTT. Amino acid sequence: CASSGDSPLHF.

The CDR3 nucleotides read TGCGCCAGCAGCTTCGCGGGGATCACAGATACGCAGTATTTT. The encoded protein is CASSFAGITDTQYF. This chain links TRBV5-1 with TRBJ2-3, with D tentatively TRBD2 (6 bases). This CDR3 spans 14 amino acids. Germline V lookup: CDR1 SGHRS, CDR2 YFSETQ. V was trimmed by 2 bases and J by 2 bases, leaving 9 bases between them.

The CDR3 sequence is CASSIYGYEQFF. Written as DNA, the CDR3 is TGTGCCAGTAGTATCTATGGCTATGAGCAGTTCTTC. The chain couples TRBV19 to TRBJ2-1; D is unresolved. The V and J ends lost 3 bases and 8 bases respectively, with 8 bases between them. Germline CDR1 LNHDA, CDR2 SQIVND (reference sequence). The CDR3 length is 12 residues.

The CDR3 loop reads CASSDGGPYRGYTF. CDR3 DNA: TGTGCCAGCAGCGACGGGGGACCGTATCGGGGCTACACCTTC. This chain uses TRBV5-8 with TRBJ1-2; D perhaps matches TRBD1 (5 bases). Germline V gives CDR1 SGHTS, CDR2 YDEGEE. Trimming pared 4 bases from V and 8 bases from J, leaving 18 bases between. The CDR3 loop spans 14 amino acids.

This chain links TRBV11-2 with TRBJ1-2; 7 bases match TRBD1. The V gene end was trimmed by 3 bases and the J gene end by 6 bases; junction bases not matched to a gene: 7. Germline values: CDR1 SGHAT, CDR2 FQNNGV. The CDR3 has 14 residues. CDR3 in amino acids: CASSLNRQGDGYTF. The CDR3 nucleotides are TGTGCCAGCAGCTTGAATCGACAGGGTGATGGCTACACCTTC.

This rearrangement joins TRBV11-3 to TRBJ2-7; perhaps TRBD1 as D (5 bases). This CDR3 has 13 residues. Looked up from germline, CDR1 is SGHNT and CDR2 is YENEEA. V was pared by 0 bases and J by 4 bases, with 7 bases between. CDR3 nucleotide sequence: TGTGCCAGCAGCTTAGAGAAGGGGTACGAGCAGTACTTC. It is translated as CASSLEKGYEQYF.

The rearrangement uses TRBV5-1 and TRBJ1-5; perhaps TRBD1 as D (5 bases). Germline values: CDR1 SGHRS, CDR2 YFSETQ. The CDR3 length is 15 residues. V was cut by 2 bases and J by 1 base, with 10 bases left in between. CDR3 DNA sequence: TGCGCCAGCAGCTTTGAGGGGCTCAGCAATCAGCCCCAGCATTTT. It is translated as CASSFEGLSNQPQHF.

The chain links TRBV2 to TRBJ2-5, with 13 positions matching TRBD2. CDR1 and CDR2 (germline): SNHLY, FYNNEI. This CDR3 comprises 16 residues. V dropped 4 bases and J dropped 5; count of bases not matched to a gene: 7. CDR3 region: CASSGLAGGSGETQYF. DNA for the CDR3: TGTGCCAGCAGTGGACTAGCGGGAGGATCAGGGGAGACCCAGTACTTC.

Worth noting for this clone: The sample carries other DNA sequences with the same CDR3. The chain joins TRBV5-4 to TRBJ1-1; a weak D match, TRBD1 (6 bases). The germline V gene encodes CDR1 SGHNT and CDR2 YYREEE (reference sequence). The CDR3 has 14 residues. V shed 0 bases and J shed 0 bases, with 6 bases lying between them. For the CDR3, the DNA is TGTGCCAGCAGCTTGGGGGGGCTGAACACTGAAGCTTTCTTT. Protein product: CASSLGGLNTEAFF.

This chain uses TRBV18 with TRBJ2-7, with 7 bases identical to TRBD2. After removal of 3 bases from V and 3 bases from J, the junction contained 2 bases not matched to a gene. This CDR3 has 13 residues. CDR1 is KGHSH, CDR2 LQKENI, per germline. The CDR3 loop reads CASSPGRLYEQYF. The CDR3 nucleotides are TGTGCCAGCTCACCCGGGAGGCTCTACGAGCAGTACTTC.

The J gene is TRBJ2-3, the V gene TRBV9; a weak D match, TRBD2 (5 bases). The V gene's germline CDR1 is SGDLS and CDR2 YYNGEE. The CDR3 sequence is 15 residues long. V lost 0 bases to trimming and J lost 6 bases, with 14 bases between them. CDR3 in amino acids: CASSVAPGGPDTQYF. CDR3 DNA: TGTGCCAGCAGCGTAGCTCCTGGCGGGCCCGATACGCAGTATTTT.

The chain links TRBV6-5 to TRBJ1-5; D gene uncertain. Germline V lookup: CDR1 MNHEY, CDR2 SVGAGI. The CDR3 runs to 15 residues. The germline V and J ends were trimmed by 6 bases and 0 bases, with 12 bases remaining between them. The CDR3, as DNA: TGTGCCAGCAGACCGACTAGTTATAGCAATCAGCCCCAGCATTTT. Translated, it gives CASRPTSYSNQPQHF.

This chain connects TRBV10-3 to TRBJ2-3; 11 nucleotides match TRBD2. Per germline, CDR1 ENHRY and CDR2 SYGVKD. The CDR3 extends over 15 amino acids. V trimming: 3 bases; J trimming: 4 bases; junction bases outside the gene matches: 3. The CDR3, as DNA: TGTGCCATCAGTGAAAGGACTAGCGGGTCAGATACGCAGTATTTT. Translating it yields CAISERTSGSDTQYF.

The V and J genes are TRBV5-6 and TRBJ2-3, with 9 bases lining up with TRBD2. With 0 bases clipped from V and 1 base from J, the junction kept 6 bases outside the gene matches. The CDR3 is 17 amino acids. Germline V gene lookup returns CDR1 SGHDT and CDR2 YYEEEE. The CDR3, as DNA: TGTGCCAGCAGCTTGGGGGTAGCGGGAGCTGGCACAGATACGCAGTATTTT. Protein: CASSLGVAGAGTDTQYF.

The rearrangement uses TRBV10-2 and TRBJ1-1, with D possibly TRBD1 on 6 matching bases. Germline V gives CDR1 WSHSY, CDR2 SAAADI. V was pared by 8 bases and J by 7 bases, with 17 bases between. CDR3 length: 13 residues. The DNA of the CDR3 is TGCGCCAGCGGCCGGGCAGGGGAAGGTGAAGCTTTCTTT. It is translated as CASGRAGEGEAFF.